The clone carrying this T cell receptor beta chain was detected a few times. What it recognizes is unknown. Time point specified: blood at routine non-recurrence follow-up after resection. Whole RNA came from tumor, nontumor lung or frozen PBMC and was sequenced without being sorted. The sample is drawn from a study of spatial heterogeneity in lung cancer. Study overall: The study sequenced follow-up PBMC samples when they were available, at a median of around 2 years after resection.

Per the germline V gene, CDR1 is DFQATT and CDR2 is SNEGSKA (reference sequence). The V and J ends lost 3 bases and 4 bases, in that order; junction bases with no gene match: 8. This CDR3 contains 15 residues. Each TCR cDNA molecule carried a unique molecular identifier. TCRdb ran MiXCR on the 5' RACE reads and lists one entry per CDR3 protein. In the table there are about 120,000 distinct CDR3 sequences, approximately 12% of which are singletons. Whole-study results and caveats: Blood contained ubiquitous expanded tumor TCRs more at resection than at follow-up.

This sequence was found in a male donor with early-stage non-small cell lung cancer. The source was PBMCs, collected at follow-up. The chain joins TRBV20-1 to TRBJ2-5; TRBD2 matches at 10 bases. CDR3 protein: CSARILAGLIETQYF. CDR3 in DNA: TGCAGTGCTAGGATACTAGCGGGGTTAATAGAGACCCAGTACTTC.